These 27 T cell receptor beta chains originate from one sample sequenced in a study of CD8 T cells in ankylosing spondylitis. Study outcomes and limitations: Within ankylosing spondylitis blood, a TCR beta motif made up of eight or nine highly homologous variants appeared to be characteristic.

No antigen is known for these receptors. Each CDR3 protein is one row after TCRdb ran MiXCR on the 5' RACE reads. The sample records roughly 220,000 distinct CDR3 sequences, approximately 16% being singletons. Sequenced sample: blood, either unsorted or a sorted T cell fraction (not recorded which). These receptors all stem from a male donor with ankylosing spondylitis.

This clonotype appeared a few times. This chain links TRBV9 with TRBJ2-5, with D maybe TRBD2 (7 bases). V was shortened by 0 bases and J by 5 bases, with 14 bases between the two germline ends. The CDR3 covers 15 residues. Germline assignment: CDR1 SGDLS and CDR2 YYNGEE. DNA of the CDR3: TGTGCCAGCAGCGTAGATGGCAGGGGAGGGGAGACCCAGTACTTC. Translation gives CASSVDGRGGETQYF.

Remarks on this clonotype: Germline is not matched at one junction end, which may reflect a read error. The rearrangement uses TRBV7-3 and TRBJ2-1; a possible D gene is TRBD1 (6 bases). CDR3 length: 12 amino acids. The V gene's germline CDR1 is SGHTA and CDR2 FQGTGA. The CDR3: CASSLETGTLIF. CDR3 nucleotides: TGTGCCAGCAGCTTAGAGACGGGGACACTGATCTTC.

This chain connects TRBV28 to TRBJ2-7; 11 nucleotides align to TRBD1. Germline CDR1 reads MDHEN; CDR2 reads SYDVKM. CDR3 length equals 15 residues. The V gene end was trimmed by 6 bases and the J gene end by 5 bases; junction bases not matched to a gene: 9. In nucleotides, the CDR3 is TGTGCCAGCAGCCTAAGGACAGGGGGCTGGGACGAGCAGTACTTC. Encoded protein: CASSLRTGGWDEQYF. The full variable domain, with the rest looked up from reference TRBV28 and TRBJ2-7, is DVKVTQSSRYLVKRTGEKVFLECVQDMDHENMFWYRQDPGLGLRLIYFSYDVKMKEKGDIPEGYSVSREKKERFSLILESASTNQTSMYLCASSLRTGGWDEQYFGPGTRLTVT.

V gene TRBV20-1 combines with J gene TRBJ1-2, with D possibly being TRBD1 (5 bases). The CDR3 sequence is 16 residues long. Germline CDR1 is DFQATT and CDR2 is SNEGSKA (reference sequence). The V end was cut by 6 bases, the J end by 6 bases, with 26 bases between. The CDR3 region has the DNA TGCAGTGCCCGACGGGACTCTTTGTCGCAACTTGATGGCTACACCTTC. Amino acid sequence: CSARRDSLSQLDGYTF.

This sequence joins TRBV5-6 and TRBJ2-7, with 7 bases identical to TRBD2. CDR3 length equals 14 residues. V gave up 3 bases and J gave up 3 bases; unmatched junction bases: 6. The germline V gene has CDR1 SGHDT and CDR2 YYEEEE. CDR3 residues: CASSSGGNFYEQYF. The CDR3 DNA is TGTGCCAGCAGCTCCGGGGGGAATTTCTACGAGCAGTACTTC.

This clonotype appeared many times. This rearrangement joins TRBV12-3 or TRBV12-4 to TRBJ2-2, with a weak D call TRBD1 (6 bases). Trimming stripped 3 bases from V and 7 bases from J, with 9 bases between. There are 13 residues in the CDR3. The CDR3: CASSLGADGELFF. The CDR3 DNA reads as TGTGCCAGCAGTTTGGGGGCGGACGGGGAGCTGTTTTTT.

The V and J genes are TRBV30 and TRBJ1-2, with D perhaps matching TRBD1 (5 bases). The V and J ends lost 2 bases and 3 bases respectively, with 10 bases between them. Looked up from germline, CDR1 is GTSNPN and CDR2 is SVGIG (reference sequence). The CDR3 covers 13 residues. The CDR3 region has the DNA TGTGCCTGGAGTCAAGGGGTTGACTATGGCTACACCTTC. Protein: CAWSQGVDYGYTF.

This clonotype appeared a few times. This chain joins TRBV12-3 or TRBV12-4 and TRBJ1-2; no definite D call. This CDR3 is built from 16 residues. V lost 6 bases, J lost 2 bases, and 19 bases lay in between. CDR3 protein: CASSLDLDTGNYGYTF. The CDR3 coding sequence is TGTGCCAGCAGCCTGGACCTTGATACGGGGAACTATGGCTACACCTTC.

This clonotype was found a few times. This chain links TRBV27 with TRBJ1-3; D remains ambiguous. There are 14 residues in the CDR3. CDR1 is MNHEY, CDR2 SMNVEV, per germline (reference sequence). The V gene lost 5 bases and the J gene lost 0 bases, with 8 bases spanning the gap. The CDR3 DNA reads TGTGCCAGCAGTCCGGACGGCTCTGGAAACACCATATATTTT. Its protein is CASSPDGSGNTIYF.

This CDR3 is CASSLEGTGGTEAFF. CDR3 sequence (DNA): TGCGCCAGCAGCTTGGAGGGTACAGGGGGCACTGAAGCTTTCTTT. The chain carries TRBV5-1 and TRBJ1-1, with 8 bases lining up with TRBD1. V was pared by 0 bases and J by 4 bases, with 5 bases of the junction left unmatched. Germline V gene data show CDR1 as SGHRS and CDR2 as YFSETQ. The CDR3 loop spans 15 amino acids.

The chain employs TRBV5-1 and TRBJ1-2; D unresolved. The CDR3 runs 12 residues. Germline assignment: CDR1 SGHRS and CDR2 YFSETQ. Trimming stripped 0 bases from V and 4 bases from J, with 4 bases between. CDR3 region: CASSLDAYGYTF. The CDR3 DNA is TGCGCCAGCAGCTTGGATGCCTATGGCTACACCTTC.

This sequence joins TRBV4-1 and TRBJ1-1; 9 bases agree with TRBD1. V trimming: 0 bases; J trimming: 5 bases; junction bases outside the gene matches: 4. CDR3 length equals 15 residues. Looked up from germline, CDR1 is MGHRA and CDR2 is YSYEKL. The CDR3: CASSQDGQGFTEAFF. CDR3 DNA: TGCGCCAGCAGCCAAGATGGACAGGGGTTTACTGAAGCTTTCTTT.

The chain uses TRBV6-5 and TRBJ2-1; D is tentatively TRBD1 or TRBD2 (5 bases each). Between the trimmed V and J ends, which lost 0 bases and 4 bases, there was a span of 13 bases. There are 16 residues in the CDR3. Germline lookup yields CDR1 MNHEY and CDR2 SVGAGI. Written as DNA, the CDR3 is TGTGCCAGCAGTTACTCCCGGGACCAAACGTACAATGAGCAGTTCTTC. This sequence encodes CASSYSRDQTYNEQFF.

This clonotype turned up a few times. The V gene is TRBV6-4, the J gene TRBJ2-1, with D perhaps TRBD1 (5 bases). Germline assignment: CDR1 MRHNA and CDR2 SNTAGT. This CDR3 region has 13 residues. Trimming removed 3 bases at V and 8 bases at J, with 11 bases between. CDR3 loop: CASSESGFHEQFF. The CDR3 region has the DNA TGTGCCAGCAGTGAATCAGGGTTCCATGAGCAGTTCTTC.

In its sample, this clonotype was seen a few times. This chain connects TRBV20-1 to TRBJ2-2; weak D call: TRBD1 (5 bases). The CDR3 length is 15 residues. V lost 2 bases and J 2 bases, leaving 12 bases between the germline ends. Germline CDR1 reads DFQATT; CDR2 reads SNEGSKA (reference sequence). The CDR3 bases are TGCAGTGCTAGAAGGCAGGGCCATAACACCGGGGAGCTGTTTTTT. Translating it yields CSARRQGHNTGELFF.

The rearrangement links TRBV6-1 to TRBJ2-7; no clear D. CDR1 MNHNS and CDR2 SASEGT come from the germline V gene. Trimming pared 6 bases from V and 0 bases from J, leaving 9 bases between. This CDR3 spans 13 amino acids. CDR3 nucleotide sequence: TGTGCCAGCAGGGGGTCTGCCTCCTACGAGCAGTACTTC. The encoded protein is CASRGSASYEQYF.

CDR3 in amino acids: CASSLGQGPEAFF. The CDR3 nucleotides read TGCGCCAGCAGCCTAGGACAGGGTCCTGAAGCTTTCTTT. This rearrangement joins TRBV4-1 to TRBJ1-1; 8 nucleotides agree with TRBD1. The CDR3 runs to 13 residues. V lost 4 bases and J lost 6; bases outside the gene matches: 4. The germline V gene has CDR1 MGHRA and CDR2 YSYEKL.

This clonotype occurred a few times. In DNA, the CDR3 is TGTGCCAGCAGCCGGGACTATCTTGAGCAGTTCTTC. Protein: CASSRDYLEQFF. The chain couples TRBV11-2 to TRBJ2-1; 7 bases line up with TRBD2. The junction had 4 bases not matched to a gene; V was cut back by 5 bases and J by 9 bases. The germline V gene encodes CDR1 SGHAT and CDR2 FQNNGV. This CDR3 has 12 amino acids.

This clonotype was observed a few times. J is TRBJ2-1 and V is TRBV13; TRBD1 matches 8 bases. J lost 9 bases, V lost 4 bases, and 8 bases had no gene match. The germline CDR1 and CDR2 sequences are PRHDT and FYEKMQ (reference sequence). This CDR3 has 14 amino acids. CDR3 sequence reads: CASSSDRVVREQFF. The CDR3 DNA reads as TGTGCCAGCAGCTCGGACAGGGTCGTTCGTGAGCAGTTCTTC.

In its sample, this clonotype was seen a few times. The chain joins TRBV27 to TRBJ2-7; D gene uncertain. The germline CDR1 and CDR2 sequences are MNHEY and SMNVEV (reference sequence). V lost 5 bases and J 0 bases, leaving 17 bases between the germline ends. CDR3 length equals 16 residues. This CDR3 is CASSLDPRKSSYEQYF. CDR3 in DNA: TGTGCCAGCAGTCTAGACCCGAGGAAGAGCTCCTACGAGCAGTACTTC.

In its sample, this clonotype was seen many times. The rearrangement uses TRBV30 and TRBJ1-4, with 7 bases lining up with TRBD1. CDR3 length equals 14 residues. Looked up from germline, CDR1 is GTSNPN and CDR2 is SVGIG (reference sequence). Trimming took 0 bases from V and 5 from J; bases not matched to a gene: 3. The chain's CDR3 is CAWSVTGRNEKLFF. Here the CDR3 DNA reads TGTGCCTGGAGTGTGACAGGGCGAAATGAAAAACTGTTTTTT.

This clonotype was seen only a few times. The chain joins TRBV12-3 or TRBV12-4 to TRBJ2-7; 7 bases map to TRBD2. The CDR3 has 15 residues. With 3 bases clipped from V and 3 bases from J, the junction kept 8 bases outside the gene matches. CDR3 DNA sequence: TGTGCCAGCAGTTTCCGACTAGCCCCCTACTACGAGCAGTACTTC. As protein: CASSFRLAPYYEQYF.

The V gene is TRBV7-8, the J gene TRBJ1-5; 9 bases are a match to TRBD1. Germline loops: CDR1 SGHVS, CDR2 FQNEAQ. V lost 6 bases and J lost 2; bases outside the gene matches: 5. This CDR3 spans 15 amino acids. The CDR3, as DNA: TGTGCCAGCAGGGACAGGGGCTATGGCAATCAGCCCCAGCATTTT. Its protein is CASRDRGYGNQPQHF.

This clonotype was observed a handful of times. This chain links TRBV5-1 with TRBJ1-1, with unresolved D. CDR1 SGHRS and CDR2 YFSETQ come from the germline V gene. This CDR3 comprises 14 residues. V shed 1 base and J shed 1 base, with 8 bases lying between them. DNA for the CDR3: TGCGCCAGCAGCTTGTCGGCCCCGAACACTGAAGCTTTCTTT. Protein: CASSLSAPNTEAFF.

This clonotype was seen only a few times. CDR3 DNA: TGTGCCAGCAGCTTAAGCGGGACTAGCGGGAATGAGCAGTTCTTC. It yields the protein CASSLSGTSGNEQFF. V is TRBV7-9 and J is TRBJ2-1; 12 bases are a match to TRBD2. This CDR3 region has 15 residues. Germline V gene lookup returns CDR1 SEHNR and CDR2 FQNEAQ (reference sequence). V shed 2 bases, J shed 7 bases, and the junction held 3 bases outside the gene matches.

The CDR3 DNA reads as TGTGCCAGCAGTTACTCATTTTACAATGAGCAGTTCTTC. It yields the protein CASSYSFYNEQFF. The V and J genes are TRBV6-2 or TRBV6-3 and TRBJ2-1, with D uncertain. Germline CDR1 MNHEY, CDR2 SVGEGT. The CDR3 loop spans 13 amino acids. Trimming removed 0 bases from V and 4 bases from J, with 4 bases in between.

The chain combines TRBV5-6 with TRBJ1-1; 7 nucleotides align to TRBD1. This CDR3 has 13 residues. Germline loops: CDR1 SGHDT, CDR2 YYEEEE. The ends lost 3 bases at V and 8 bases at J; junction bases unmatched: 7. Here the CDR3 DNA reads TGTGCCAGCAGCTCCCCTGGGACAGCCGAAGCTTTCTTT. This translates into CASSSPGTAEAFF.